The next 10 T cell receptor beta chains were all read from a single sample in a study of T-cell reconstitution after alpha-beta-depleted transplantation in children. The TCRbeta library was prepared with unique molecular identifiers. TCRdb ran MiXCR on the PCR reads and lists one entry per CDR3 protein. The profile shows 200,000 to 250,000 distinct CDR3 sequences, approximately 8% of them singletons. The specimen comprised PBMCs, mostly from graft donor cells, sampled 180 days after TCRalphabeta/CD19-depleted stem cell transplant. The receptors originated from a male patient younger than 18 who had a stem cell transplant for acute lymphoblastic leukemia, so the T cells may come from the graft donor.

This clonotype was recorded a few times. The chain links TRBV6-1 to TRBJ1-5; D uncertain. The V gene's germline CDR1 is MNHNS and CDR2 SASEGT. The CDR3 totals 14 residues. V gave up 4 bases and J gave up 3 bases, with 10 bases separating them. CDR3 DNA: TGTGCCAGCAGTGTCCGGGGTCTCAATCAGCCCCAGCATTTT. It specifies CASSVRGLNQPQHF.

Ten or more counts support this clonotype. This chain joins TRBV12-3 or TRBV12-4 and TRBJ1-3; D gene uncertain. V lost 1 base to trimming and J lost 12 bases, with 10 bases between them. The CDR3 runs 12 residues. CDR3 loop: CASSLEKVHIYF. CDR3 bases: TGTGCCAGCAGTTTAGAAAAGGTCCACATATATTTT.

This clonotype has ten or more counts. The V call is TRBV20-1, the J call TRBJ1-3, with a weak D call TRBD1 (6 bases). V lost 3 bases, J lost 3 bases, and 15 bases lay in between. The CDR3 sequence is 15 residues long. Per the germline V gene, CDR1 is DFQATT and CDR2 is SNEGSKA (reference sequence). The CDR3 region is CSAREGGSSGNTIYF. CDR3 coding DNA: TGCAGTGCTAGGGAAGGGGGGTCGAGTGGAAACACCATATATTTT.

This clonotype was counted at least ten times. V usage is TRBV5-6 and J usage is TRBJ1-2; 9 positions match TRBD1. The CDR3 runs 15 residues. Per the germline V gene, CDR1 is SGHDT and CDR2 is YYEEEE. V was pared by 0 bases and J by 5 bases, with 5 bases of the junction left unmatched. The CDR3 region has the DNA TGTGCCAGCAGCTTGGTGACAGGGGGGAAGTATGGCTACACCTTC. It yields the protein CASSLVTGGKYGYTF.

The sample holds many counts of this clonotype. The chain carries TRBV6-6 and TRBJ2-5; TRBD1 aligns across 12 bases. Germline lookup yields CDR1 MNHNY and CDR2 SVGAGI (reference sequence). The length of the CDR3 is 17 residues. V was pared by 6 bases and J by 5 bases, with 13 bases of the junction left unmatched. CDR3 loop: CASSSRDRGPLGETQYF. For the CDR3, the DNA is TGTGCCAGCAGCTCAAGGGACAGGGGGCCACTCGGGGAGACCCAGTACTTC.

This clonotype was found many times. The chain joins TRBV15 to TRBJ2-1; D not resolved. The CDR3 extends over 15 amino acids. Per the germline V gene, CDR1 is LNHNV and CDR2 is YYDKDF (reference sequence). Trimming stripped 2 bases from V and 0 bases from J, with 8 bases between. This CDR3 reads CATSRTVTSYNEQFF. The CDR3 nucleotides are TGTGCCACCAGCAGAACAGTGACCTCCTACAATGAGCAGTTCTTC. The variable domain in full, with the rest retrieved from reference TRBV15 and TRBJ2-1, is DAMVIQNPRYQVTQFGKPVTLSCSQTLNHNVMYWYQQKSSQAPKLLFHYYDKDFNNEADTPDNFQSRRPNTSFCFLDIRSPGLGDTAMYLCATSRTVTSYNEQFFGPGTRLTVL.

Many counts were recorded for this clonotype. DNA for the CDR3: TGCAGTGTTCGACCCGGGACTAGCGGGAGGCGTTGGGTCGGCAATGAGCAGTTCTTC. Translated, it gives CSVRPGTSGRRWVGNEQFF. V and J are TRBV20-1 and TRBJ2-1; 15 bases are shared with TRBD2. CDR1 DFQATT and CDR2 SNEGSKA come from the germline V gene (reference sequence). The CDR3 is 19 residues long. Trimming removed 7 bases from V and 6 bases from J; junction bases left unmatched: 19.

This clonotype was recorded at least ten times. CDR3 nucleotides: TGTGCCAGCAGCCAACGGGACAGGGGCGGCTATGGCTACACCTTC. Amino acid sequence: CASSQRDRGGYGYTF. This chain links TRBV3-1 with TRBJ1-2; 10 bases are a match to TRBD1. CDR3 length equals 15 residues. CDR1 LGHDT and CDR2 YNNKEL come from the germline V gene (reference sequence). V was clipped by 2 bases and J by 4 bases; unmatched bases: 4.

This clonotype turned up a few times. The rearrangement links TRBV3-1 to TRBJ1-5, with D possibly matching TRBD1 (5 bases). The CDR3 covers 14 residues. CDR1 LGHDT and CDR2 YNNKEL come from the germline V gene (reference sequence). The V gene lost 4 bases and the J gene lost 8 bases, with 15 bases spanning the gap. The CDR3 region has the DNA TGTGCCAGCAGCCCACGGGGGAGCGGCGAGCCCCAGCATTTT. Residues: CASSPRGSGEPQHF.

This clonotype has a count of ten or more. The chain has TRBV12-5 and TRBJ2-2; the D gene is possibly TRBD1 (6 bases). The CDR3 runs to 14 residues. Trimming took off 4 bases at V and 2 bases at J, with 8 bases between the two ends. Germline values: CDR1 LGHNT, CDR2 FRNRAP. The CDR3 protein is CASGWGQNTGELFF. The CDR3 DNA follows: TGTGCTAGTGGTTGGGGACAAAACACCGGGGAGCTGTTTTTT.